This paragraph covers one TCR beta chain sequence. Its antigen is not known. The PCR used 60 Vbeta and 13 Jbeta primers. The repertoire was sequenced with immunoSEQ multiplex PCR; TCRdb's copy has only in-frame clones and lacks some. The sample includes approximately 130,000 clones, roughly three quarters of them seen just once. The data stem from a study of cytomegalovirus exposure and HLA in healthy donors. Study-wide context: Among the approximately 410 genotyped donors, approximately 81% were placed in the Caucasian-associated ancestry cluster. Regarding the study as a whole: A few V segments could not be told apart, such as TRBV6-2 and TRBV6-3, and were left out.

After removal of 5 bases from V and 7 bases from J, the junction contained 10 bases not matched to a gene. Germline CDR1 SEHNR, CDR2 FQNEAQ (reference sequence). CDR3 length equals 15 residues. The chain joins TRBV7-9 to TRBJ2-3, with 9 bases fitting TRBD2. The sequence derives from a man younger than 40 in good health and CMV-seronegative. What was sequenced was PBMCs. The CDR3 loop is CASSVPGLAGNTQYF. The CDR3 region has the DNA TGTGCCAGCAGCGTACCGGGACTAGCAGGGAATACGCAGTATTTT.